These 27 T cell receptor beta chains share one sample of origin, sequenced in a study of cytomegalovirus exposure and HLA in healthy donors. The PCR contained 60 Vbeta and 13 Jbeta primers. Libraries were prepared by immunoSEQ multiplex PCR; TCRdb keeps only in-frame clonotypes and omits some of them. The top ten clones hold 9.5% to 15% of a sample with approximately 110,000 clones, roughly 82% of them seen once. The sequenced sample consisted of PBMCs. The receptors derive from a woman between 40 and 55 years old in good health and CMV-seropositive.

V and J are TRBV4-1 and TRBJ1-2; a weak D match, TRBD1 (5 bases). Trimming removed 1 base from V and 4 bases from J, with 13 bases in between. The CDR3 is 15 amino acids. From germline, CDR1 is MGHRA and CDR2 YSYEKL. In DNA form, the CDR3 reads TGCGCCAGCAGCCAAGTTCCGGGGGAGGGCTATGGCTACACCTTC. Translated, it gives CASSQVPGEGYGYTF.

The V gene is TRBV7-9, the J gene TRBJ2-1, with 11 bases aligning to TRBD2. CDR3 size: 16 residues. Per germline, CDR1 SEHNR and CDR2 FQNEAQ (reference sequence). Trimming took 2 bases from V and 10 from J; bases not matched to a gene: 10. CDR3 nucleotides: TGTGCCAGCAGCTTACCCGCTAGCGGGAGGACAGGGGAGCAGTTCTTC. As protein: CASSLPASGRTGEQFF.

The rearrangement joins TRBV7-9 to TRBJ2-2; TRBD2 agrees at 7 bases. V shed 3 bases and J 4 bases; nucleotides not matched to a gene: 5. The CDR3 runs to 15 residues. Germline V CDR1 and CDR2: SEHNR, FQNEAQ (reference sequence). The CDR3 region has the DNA TGTGCCAGCAGCTTCGTCTCGGGAGGCACCGGGGAGCTGTTTTTT. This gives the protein CASSFVSGGTGELFF.

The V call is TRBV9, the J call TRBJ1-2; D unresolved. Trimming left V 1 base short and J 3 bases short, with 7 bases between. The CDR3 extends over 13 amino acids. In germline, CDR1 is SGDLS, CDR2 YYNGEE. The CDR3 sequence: CASSVNSYYGYTF. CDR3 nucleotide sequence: TGTGCCAGCAGCGTAAACAGTTACTATGGCTACACCTTC.

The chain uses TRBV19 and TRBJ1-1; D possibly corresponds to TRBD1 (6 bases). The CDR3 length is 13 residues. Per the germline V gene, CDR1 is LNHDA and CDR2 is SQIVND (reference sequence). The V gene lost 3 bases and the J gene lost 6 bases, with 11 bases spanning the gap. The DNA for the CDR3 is TGTGCCAGTAGTATCGTGGGGGCCGCTGAAGCTTTCTTT. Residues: CASSIVGAAEAFF.

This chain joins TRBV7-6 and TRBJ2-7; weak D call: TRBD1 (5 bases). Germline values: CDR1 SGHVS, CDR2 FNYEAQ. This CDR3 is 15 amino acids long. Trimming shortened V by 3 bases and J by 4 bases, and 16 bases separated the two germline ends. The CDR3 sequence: CASSLGRDRSYEQYF. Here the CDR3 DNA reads TGTGCCAGCAGCTTGGGGCGTGACAGAAGTTACGAGCAGTACTTC.

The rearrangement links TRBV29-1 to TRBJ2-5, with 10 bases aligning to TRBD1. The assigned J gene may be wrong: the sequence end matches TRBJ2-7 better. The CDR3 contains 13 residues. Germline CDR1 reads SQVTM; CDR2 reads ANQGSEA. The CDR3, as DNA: TGCAGCGTAGGACAGGGGGTTTCCTACGAGCAGTACTTC. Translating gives CSVGQGVSYEQYF.

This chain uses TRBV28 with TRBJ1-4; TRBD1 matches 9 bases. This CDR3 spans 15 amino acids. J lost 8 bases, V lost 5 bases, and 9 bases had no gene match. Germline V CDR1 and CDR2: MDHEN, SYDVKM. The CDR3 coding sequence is TGTGCCAGCAGTCCCCCGGACAGGGGTTGGGAAAAACTGTTTTTT. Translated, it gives CASSPPDRGWEKLFF.

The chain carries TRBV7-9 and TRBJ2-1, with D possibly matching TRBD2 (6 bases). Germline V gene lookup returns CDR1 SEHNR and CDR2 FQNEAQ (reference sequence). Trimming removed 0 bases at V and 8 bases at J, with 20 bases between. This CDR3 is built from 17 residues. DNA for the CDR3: TGTGCCAGCAGCTTAGCGGCTAGTAGCGGCGGAGGGGATGAGCAGTTCTTC. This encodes CASSLAASSGGGDEQFF. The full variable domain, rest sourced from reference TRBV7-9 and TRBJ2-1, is DTGVSQNPRHKITKRGQNVTFRCDPISEHNRLYWYRQTLGQGPEFLTYFQNEAQLEKSRLLSDRFSAERPKGSFSTLEIQRTEQGDSAMYLCASSLAASSGGGDEQFFGPGTRLTVL.

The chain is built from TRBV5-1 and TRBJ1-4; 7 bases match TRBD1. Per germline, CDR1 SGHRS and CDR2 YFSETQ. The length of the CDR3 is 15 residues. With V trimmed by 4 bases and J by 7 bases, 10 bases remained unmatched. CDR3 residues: CASSRDSTLGEKLFF. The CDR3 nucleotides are TGCGCCAGCAGCAGGGACAGCACACTCGGTGAAAAACTGTTTTTT. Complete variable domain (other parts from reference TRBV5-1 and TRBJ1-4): KAGVTQTPRYLIKTRGQQVTLSCSPISGHRSVSWYQQTPGQGLQFLFEYFSETQRNKGNFPGRFSGRQFSNSRSEMNVSTLELGDSALYLCASSRDSTLGEKLFFGSGTQLSVL.

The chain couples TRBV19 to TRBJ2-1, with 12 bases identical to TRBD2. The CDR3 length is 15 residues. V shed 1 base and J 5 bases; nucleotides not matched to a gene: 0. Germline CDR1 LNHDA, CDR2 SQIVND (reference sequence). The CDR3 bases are TGTGCCAGTAGTATAGCTAGCGGGAGGGACAATGAGCAGTTCTTC. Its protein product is CASSIASGRDNEQFF.

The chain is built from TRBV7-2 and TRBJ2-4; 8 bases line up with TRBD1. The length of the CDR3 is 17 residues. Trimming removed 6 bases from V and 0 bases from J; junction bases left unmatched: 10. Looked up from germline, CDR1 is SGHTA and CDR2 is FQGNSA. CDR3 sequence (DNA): TGTGCCAGCAGTCCTCAGGGGGCCGCCTTAGCCAAAAACATTCAGTACTTC. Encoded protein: CASSPQGAALAKNIQYF.

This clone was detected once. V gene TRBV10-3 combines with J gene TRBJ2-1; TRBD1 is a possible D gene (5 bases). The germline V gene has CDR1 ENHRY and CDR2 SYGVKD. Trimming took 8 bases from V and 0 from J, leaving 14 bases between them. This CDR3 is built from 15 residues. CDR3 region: CAIGSGQSSYNEQFF. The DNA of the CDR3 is TGTGCCATCGGCTCCGGACAAAGCTCCTACAATGAGCAGTTCTTC.

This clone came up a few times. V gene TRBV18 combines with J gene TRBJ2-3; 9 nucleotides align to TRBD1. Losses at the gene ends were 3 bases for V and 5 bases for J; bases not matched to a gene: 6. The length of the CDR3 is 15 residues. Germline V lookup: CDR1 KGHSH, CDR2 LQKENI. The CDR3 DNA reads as TGTGCCAGCTCACCGGAACAGGGGGCGAGAGATACGCAGTATTTT. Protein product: CASSPEQGARDTQYF. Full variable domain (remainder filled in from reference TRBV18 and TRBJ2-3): NAGVMQNPRHLVRRRGQEARLRCSPMKGHSHVYWYRQLPEEGLKFMVYLQKENIIDESGMPKERFSAEFPKEGPSILRIQQVVRGDSAAYFCASSPEQGARDTQYFGPGTRLTVL.

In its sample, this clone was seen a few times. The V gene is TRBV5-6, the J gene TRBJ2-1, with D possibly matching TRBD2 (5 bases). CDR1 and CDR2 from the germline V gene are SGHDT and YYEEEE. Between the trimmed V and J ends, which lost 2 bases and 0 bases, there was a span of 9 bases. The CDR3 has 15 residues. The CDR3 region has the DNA TGTGCCAGCAGCTTTTCGGGAAGCTCCTACAATGAGCAGTTCTTC. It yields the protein CASSFSGSSYNEQFF.

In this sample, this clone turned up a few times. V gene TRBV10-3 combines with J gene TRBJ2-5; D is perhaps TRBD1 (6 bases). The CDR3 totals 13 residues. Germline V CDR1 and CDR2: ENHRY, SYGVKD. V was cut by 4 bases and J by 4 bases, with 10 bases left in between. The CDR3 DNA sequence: TGTGCCATCAGTGGGGCAGGGGCAGAGACCCAGTACTTC. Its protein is CAISGAGAETQYF.

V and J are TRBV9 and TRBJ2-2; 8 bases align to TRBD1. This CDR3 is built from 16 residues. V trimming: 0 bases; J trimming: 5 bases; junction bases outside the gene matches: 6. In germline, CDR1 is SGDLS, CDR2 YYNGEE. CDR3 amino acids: CASSVAAGGGTGELFF. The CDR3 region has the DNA TGTGCCAGCAGCGTAGCGGCAGGGGGCGGTACCGGGGAGCTGTTTTTT.

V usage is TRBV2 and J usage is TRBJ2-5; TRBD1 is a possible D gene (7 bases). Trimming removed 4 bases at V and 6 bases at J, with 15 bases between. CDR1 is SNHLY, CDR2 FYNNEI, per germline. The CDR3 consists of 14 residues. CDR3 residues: CASSGGRGQQTQYF. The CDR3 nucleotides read TGTGCCAGCAGTGGGGGGCGGGGACAGCAGACCCAGTACTTC.

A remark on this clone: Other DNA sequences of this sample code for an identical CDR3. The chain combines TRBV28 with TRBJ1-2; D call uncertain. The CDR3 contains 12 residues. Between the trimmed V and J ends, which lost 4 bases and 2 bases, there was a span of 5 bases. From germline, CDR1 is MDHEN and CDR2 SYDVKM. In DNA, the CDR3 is TGTGCCAGCAGTTCAGGAAACTATGGCTACACCTTC. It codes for CASSSGNYGYTF.

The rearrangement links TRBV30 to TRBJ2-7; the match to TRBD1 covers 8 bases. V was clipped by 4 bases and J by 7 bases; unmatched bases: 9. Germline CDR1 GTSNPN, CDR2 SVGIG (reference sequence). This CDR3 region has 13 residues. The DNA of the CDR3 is TGTGCCTGGACGGGACAGGACCTACGAGAGCAGTACTTC. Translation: CAWTGQDLREQYF.

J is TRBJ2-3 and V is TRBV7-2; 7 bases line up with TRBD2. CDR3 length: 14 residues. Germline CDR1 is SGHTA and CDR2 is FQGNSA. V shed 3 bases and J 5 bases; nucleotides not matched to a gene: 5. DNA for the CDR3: TGTGCCAGCAGCTTCGGGGACTACCGAGATACGCAGTATTTT. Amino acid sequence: CASSFGDYRDTQYF. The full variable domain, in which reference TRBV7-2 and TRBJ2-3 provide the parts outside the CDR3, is GAGVSQSPSNKVTEKGKDVELRCDPISGHTALYWYRQSLGQGLEFLIYFQGNSAPDKSGLPSDRFSAERTGGSVSTLTIQRTQQEDSAVYLCASSFGDYRDTQYFGPGTRLTVL.

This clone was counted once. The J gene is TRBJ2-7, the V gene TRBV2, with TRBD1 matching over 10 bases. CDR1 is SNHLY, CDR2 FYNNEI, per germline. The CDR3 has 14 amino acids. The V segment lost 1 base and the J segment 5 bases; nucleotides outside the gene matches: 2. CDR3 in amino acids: CASSEGQGAHEQYF. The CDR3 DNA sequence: TGTGCCAGCAGTGAAGGACAGGGGGCGCACGAGCAGTACTTC.

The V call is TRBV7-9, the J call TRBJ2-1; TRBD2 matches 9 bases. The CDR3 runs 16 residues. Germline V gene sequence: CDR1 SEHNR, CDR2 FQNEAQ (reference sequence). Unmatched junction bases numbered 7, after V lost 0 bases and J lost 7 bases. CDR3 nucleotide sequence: TGTGCCAGCAGCTTAGCGCTCACGCGGGAGGGTAATGAGCAGTTCTTC. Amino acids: CASSLALTREGNEQFF.

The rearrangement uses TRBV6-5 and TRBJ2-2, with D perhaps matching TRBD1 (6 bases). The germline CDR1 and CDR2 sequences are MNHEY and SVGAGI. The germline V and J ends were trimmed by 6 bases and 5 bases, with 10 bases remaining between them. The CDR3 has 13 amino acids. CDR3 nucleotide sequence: TGTGCCAGCAGGACAGGACCGACCGGGGAGCTGTTTTTT. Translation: CASRTGPTGELFF.

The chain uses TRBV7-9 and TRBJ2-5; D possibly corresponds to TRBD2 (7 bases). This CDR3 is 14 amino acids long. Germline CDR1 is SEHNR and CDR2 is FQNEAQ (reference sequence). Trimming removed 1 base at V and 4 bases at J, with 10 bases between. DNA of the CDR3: TGTGCCAGCAGCTTAGGGGCGGGGGCAGAGACCCAGTACTTC. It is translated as CASSLGAGAETQYF. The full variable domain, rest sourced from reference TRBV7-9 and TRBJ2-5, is DTGVSQNPRHKITKRGQNVTFRCDPISEHNRLYWYRQTLGQGPEFLTYFQNEAQLEKSRLLSDRFSAERPKGSFSTLEIQRTEQGDSAMYLCASSLGAGAETQYFGPGTRLLVL.

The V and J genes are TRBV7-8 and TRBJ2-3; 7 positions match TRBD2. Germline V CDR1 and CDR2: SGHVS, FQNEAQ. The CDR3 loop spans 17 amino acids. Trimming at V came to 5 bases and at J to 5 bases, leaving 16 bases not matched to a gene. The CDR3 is CASSKRGEGPRGDTQYF. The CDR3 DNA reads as TGTGCCAGCAGCAAACGGGGGGAGGGCCCTCGGGGAGATACGCAGTATTTT.

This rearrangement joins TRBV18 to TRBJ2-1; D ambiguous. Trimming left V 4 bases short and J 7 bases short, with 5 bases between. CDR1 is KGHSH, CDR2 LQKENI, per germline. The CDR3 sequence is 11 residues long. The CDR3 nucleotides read TGTGCCAGCTCACACGGGAATGAGCAGTTCTTC. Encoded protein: CASSHGNEQFF.